This TCR beta chain was sequenced for a study of cytotoxic CD8 clonotypes in ibrutinib-treated CLL. Study-wide context: Among responders, some 25 were partial and 2 complete; after median approximately six years, roughly 14 stayed remitted and roughly 12 progressed.

Study outcomes and limitations: Sustained-remission and progressing patients had unequal sampling times. Baseline levels of clonality went above those of age-matched healthy donors and moved with circulating CD8+ T-cell counts.

By its share, this clone is medium-sized. Antigen specificity is unknown. Sequencing was performed with immunoSEQ multiplex PCR; in TCRdb, only in-frame clones are kept and a portion is missing. This table holds about 85,000 clones, roughly 83% found once. This sequence originates from a human donor with chronic lymphocytic leukemia. Here the sequenced sample was PBMCs, taken after 12 months of ibrutinib treatment.

The CDR3 bases are TGTGCCAGCAGCTTACCCCCCTCGGGTCGGGAGCTGTTTTTT. The encoded protein is CASSLPPSGRELFF. The rearrangement uses TRBV7-9 and TRBJ2-2; D is uncertain. Germline CDR1 reads SEHNR; CDR2 reads FQNEAQ (reference sequence). Trimming took off 2 bases at V and 9 bases at J, with 13 bases between the two ends. The CDR3 is made up of 14 amino acids.